This T cell receptor (beta chain) is from a study of shared clonotypes between healthy human individuals. Study results and caveats: Generation of non-shared clonotypes was less probable than generation of clonotypes shared by all four donors. A handful of donors showed sharing of roughly 5% of naive CD4 clonotypes. Larger richness was generally estimated for naive than memory subsets.

A split of CD4+ cells into CD45RA+ naive and CD45RA-negative memory subsets was performed. The data were produced by immunoSEQ multiplex PCR, yet TCRdb's version contains in-frame clones alone and is incomplete. The sample lists 2 million to 2.5 million clones, approximately 95% occurring once. Regarding this clone: Its antigen is not known.

The receptor comes from a man younger than 35 in good health. The sequencing sample was made of naive CD4+ T cells sorted from blood. The subset denotes: CD45RA+ positively selected.

The DNA for the CDR3 is TGCAGCGCCGCAACAGGGACGAATAGCAATCAGCCCCAGCATTTT. Translating gives CSAATGTNSNQPQHF. The chain uses TRBV29-1 and TRBJ1-5, with a tentative D call TRBD1 (6 bases). Per the germline V gene, CDR1 is SQVTM and CDR2 is ANQGSEA. The CDR3 consists of 15 residues. V was trimmed by 7 bases and J by 0 bases, leaving 16 bases between them.